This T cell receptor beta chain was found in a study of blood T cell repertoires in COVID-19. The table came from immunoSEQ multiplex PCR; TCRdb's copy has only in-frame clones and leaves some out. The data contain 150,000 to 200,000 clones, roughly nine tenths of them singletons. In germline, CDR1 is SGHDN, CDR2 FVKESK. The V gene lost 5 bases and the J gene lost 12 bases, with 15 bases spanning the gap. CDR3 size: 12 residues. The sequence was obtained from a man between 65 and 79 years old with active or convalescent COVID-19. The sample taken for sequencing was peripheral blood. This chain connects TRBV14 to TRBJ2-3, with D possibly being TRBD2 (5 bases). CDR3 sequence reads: CASSGASRPQYF. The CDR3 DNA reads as TGTGCCAGCAGCGGAGCTAGCCGCCCCCAGTATTTT.